One sample yielded the 15 T cell receptor beta chains listed below, sequenced in a study of control samples from healthy donors and cancer patients. The table came from immunoSEQ multiplex PCR; TCRdb's copy has only in-frame clones and leaves some out. The data hold roughly 120,000 clones, with around 89% observed a single time. Sequencing input: blood. Receptors originate from a woman between 45 and 60 years old in good health.

The chain employs TRBV5-1 and TRBJ1-3; no definite D call. CDR1 is SGHRS and CDR2 is YFSETQ in the germline V gene. V dropped 4 bases and J dropped 0 bases, with 11 bases sitting between them. CDR3 size: 15 residues. CDR3 protein: CASSLDGHSGNTIYF. The CDR3 DNA reads as TGCGCCAGCAGCCTGGACGGGCACTCTGGAAACACCATATATTTT.

The gene calls are TRBV10-3 and TRBJ1-1, with D tentatively TRBD1 (5 bases). The germline gives CDR1 ENHRY, CDR2 SYGVKD. V lost 10 bases and J lost 5, with 17 bases in between. The CDR3 has 13 amino acids. This CDR3 is CATTSRVGTEAFF. In DNA, the CDR3 is TGTGCCACCACTTCCAGGGTGGGGACTGAAGCTTTCTTT.

The rearrangement links TRBV18 to TRBJ1-5; tentative D call: TRBD1 (5 bases). This CDR3 contains 16 residues. CDR1 is KGHSH, CDR2 LQKENI, per germline. Between the trimmed V and J ends, which lost 6 bases and 3 bases, there was a span of 18 bases. For the CDR3, the DNA is TGTGCCAGCTCCCCGGGCTGGGGCGGAGACAATCAGCCCCAGCATTTT. This encodes CASSPGWGGDNQPQHF.

On this clone itself: Within the sample, other DNA sequences also encode this same CDR3. The chain links TRBV10-1 to TRBJ1-1, with unresolved D. V dropped 10 bases and J dropped 0 bases, with 18 bases sitting between them. CDR3 length: 15 residues. CDR1 and CDR2 from the germline V gene are WNHNN and SYGVQD (reference sequence). This CDR3 reads CAIPRHLSMNTEAFF. The CDR3 DNA follows: TGCGCCATTCCTCGACACCTTAGCATGAACACTGAAGCTTTCTTT.

The gene calls are TRBV6-5 and TRBJ2-7; possibly TRBD1 for D (5 bases). Per germline, CDR1 MNHEY and CDR2 SVGAGI. This CDR3 comprises 11 residues. Trimming removed 6 bases at V and 8 bases at J, with 11 bases between. The CDR3 protein is CASRYQGKQYF. In DNA form, the CDR3 reads TGTGCCAGCAGATATCAGGGAAAGCAGTACTTC.

V usage is TRBV7-2 and J usage is TRBJ2-3; D unclear. Germline CDR1 reads SGHTA; CDR2 reads FQGNSA. V lost 0 bases to trimming and J lost 2 bases, with 9 bases between them. The CDR3 runs 15 residues. The CDR3 spells CASSLATGSTDTQYF. CDR3 nucleotides: TGTGCCAGCAGCTTAGCGACCGGGTCCACAGATACGCAGTATTTT.

This clone was seen just once. The CDR3 here is CASSFGKLAGGLRDTQYF. In nucleotides, the CDR3 is TGTGCCAGCAGCTTCGGAAAACTAGCGGGGGGGCTTAGAGATACGCAGTATTTT. The chain employs TRBV7-3 and TRBJ2-3; 13 bases line up with TRBD2. The CDR3 is made up of 18 amino acids. The V and J ends lost 3 bases and 5 bases, in that order; junction bases with no gene match: 11. CDR1 and CDR2 from the germline V gene are SGHTA and FQGTGA.

V is TRBV15 and J is TRBJ2-7; D ambiguous. CDR1 is LNHNV, CDR2 YYDKDF, per germline (reference sequence). The CDR3 totals 16 residues. V was clipped by 1 base and J by 2 bases, with 15 bases between them. CDR3 amino acids: CATSRGRAKNTYEQYF. For the CDR3, the DNA is TGTGCCACCAGCAGAGGACGGGCCAAGAACACCTACGAGCAGTACTTC.

This clone appeared a few times. V is TRBV5-3 and J is TRBJ2-7; possible D gene TRBD2, 5 bases. TRBV5-3 falls under the ORF class, with uncertain function. This CDR3 is built from 13 residues. V lost 2 bases, J lost 0 bases, and 6 bases lay in between. The CDR3 loop reads CARSFRDSYEQYV. The CDR3 nucleotides read TGTGCCAGAAGCTTCCGGGACTCCTACGAGCAGTACGTC.

The rearrangement uses TRBV27 and TRBJ1-5; 10 bases fit TRBD1. CDR1 is MNHEY and CDR2 is SMNVEV in the germline V gene (reference sequence). CDR3 length: 14 amino acids. V lost 3 bases, J lost 7 bases, and 3 bases stayed unmatched. The CDR3 reads CASSFPGQGQPQHF. CDR3 sequence (DNA): TGTGCCAGCAGTTTCCCGGGACAGGGGCAGCCCCAGCATTTT.

The rearrangement links TRBV19 to TRBJ2-3, with 8 bases matching TRBD1. The germline CDR1 and CDR2 sequences are LNHDA and SQIVND (reference sequence). This CDR3 has 13 residues. With 6 bases clipped from V and 5 bases from J, the junction kept 4 bases outside the gene matches. The DNA of the CDR3 is TGTGCCAGTAGGGACAGGGTATTAGATACGCAGTATTTT. Its translation: CASRDRVLDTQYF.

J is TRBJ1-2 and V is TRBV6-6; maybe TRBD1 (5 bases). The CDR3 covers 17 residues. The germline V gene encodes CDR1 MNHNY and CDR2 SVGAGI (reference sequence). V lost 5 bases, J lost 6 bases, and 25 bases lay in between. CDR3 region: CASSRATGTGKRDGYTF. The CDR3 region has the DNA TGTGCCAGCAGTCGCGCAACCGGGACGGGGAAGCGAGATGGCTACACCTTC.

CDR3 bases: TGTGCCAGCTCACCTTTAGGAACCAACACTGAAGCTTTCTTT. This gives the protein CASSPLGTNTEAFF. The chain uses TRBV18 and TRBJ1-1; the D is unclear. V lost 3 bases and J lost 2, with 10 bases in between. CDR3 length: 14 amino acids. The V gene's germline CDR1 is KGHSH and CDR2 LQKENI.

The chain is built from TRBV5-6 and TRBJ2-7; perhaps D is TRBD1 or TRBD2 (5 bases each). Trimming removed 2 bases at V and 3 bases at J, with 18 bases between. CDR3 length: 16 residues. Germline V gene lookup returns CDR1 SGHDT and CDR2 YYEEEE. The CDR3 DNA reads as TGTGCCAGCAGCTTCATCGCAGGGACCCTCAACTACGAGCAGTACTTC. It specifies CASSFIAGTLNYEQYF.

This clone was detected a few times. V usage is TRBV10-3 and J usage is TRBJ2-1, with TRBD1 identical over 10 bases. Germline V gene data show CDR1 as ENHRY and CDR2 as SYGVKD. V lost 10 bases to trimming and J lost 8 bases; unmatched junction nucleotides: 8. CDR3 length equals 13 residues. CDR3 loop: CATEGQGMDEQFF. The CDR3 DNA reads as TGTGCCACCGAGGGACAGGGGATGGATGAGCAGTTCTTC.